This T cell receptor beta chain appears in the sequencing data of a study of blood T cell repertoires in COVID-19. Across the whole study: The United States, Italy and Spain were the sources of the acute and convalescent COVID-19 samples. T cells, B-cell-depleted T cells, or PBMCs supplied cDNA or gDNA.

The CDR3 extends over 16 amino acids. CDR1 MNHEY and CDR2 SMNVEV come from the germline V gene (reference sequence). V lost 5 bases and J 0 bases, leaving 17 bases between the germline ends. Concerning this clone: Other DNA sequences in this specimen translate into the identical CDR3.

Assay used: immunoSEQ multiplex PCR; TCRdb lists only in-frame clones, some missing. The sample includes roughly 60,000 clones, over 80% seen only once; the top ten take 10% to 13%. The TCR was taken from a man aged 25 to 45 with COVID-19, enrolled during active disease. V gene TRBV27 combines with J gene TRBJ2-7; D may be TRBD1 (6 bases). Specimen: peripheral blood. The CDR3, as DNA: TGTGCCAGCAGTCCTCGACACAGGGCGAGCTCCTACGAGCAGTACTTC. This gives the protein CASSPRHRASSYEQYF.